Listed below are T cell receptor beta chains from one sample, sequenced in a study of T cell changes during pregnancy in multiple sclerosis. TCRdb's copy holds only in-frame clones and misses some; the assay was immunoSEQ multiplex PCR. In the table there are some 99,000 clones, approximately 93% of which are singletons. This material consisted of peripheral blood, taken after pregnancy. The receptors stem from a female donor with multiple sclerosis, enrolled in a pregnancy study. Both conserved end residues are part of each CDR3. Fields, in order: V gene, CDR3 length, J gene, CDR3 protein.

TRBV15	14	TRBJ2-7	CATSREGGAYEQYF
TRBV19	13	TRBJ2-1	CASSTGQYNEQFF
TRBV6-5	11	TRBJ1-2	CASSSSYGYTF
TRBV5-4	14	TRBJ1-2	CASSSRTQNYGYTF
TRBV9	15	TRBJ1-1	CASSPRQGARTEAFF
TRBV13	14	TRBJ1-1	CASSTRFENTEAFF
TRBV19	14	TRBJ1-1	CASSMGQLNTEAFF
TRBV5-1	18	TRBJ2-2	CASSSGLAGYANTGELFF
TRBV5-1	15	TRBJ2-3	CASSVDGGSTDTQYF
TRBV30	16	TRBJ2-7	CAWSPGVAGGLGEQYF
TRBV6-9	20	TRBJ2-7	CASSYPLSIPERSYSYEQYF
TRBV5-1	14	TRBJ1-1	CASSLGTLNTEAFF
TRBV7-9	16	TRBJ2-1	CASRIGGAPSYNEQFF
TRBV19	15	TRBJ2-1	CASRVGLAGDYEQFF
TRBV9	15	TRBJ2-3	CASSAQRAGTDTQYF
TRBV4-3	14	TRBJ2-7	CASSPSFPSYEQYF
TRBV6-5	14	TRBJ1-1	CASSYGIMNTEAFF
TRBV29-1	11	TRBJ2-7	CSVTGTYEQYF
TRBV29-1	14	TRBJ2-7	CSVEDPLLGREQYF
TRBV30	11	TRBJ2-1	CAWSVQNEQFF
TRBV2	15	TRBJ2-7	CASSEQGGPSYEQYF
TRBV19	13	TRBJ1-2	CASSFFRNYGYTF
TRBV7-3	15	TRBJ2-1	CASSPASGLVAEQFF
TRBV5-6	14	TRBJ1-1	CASSLTGGKSEAFF
TRBV6-1	12	TRBJ1-2	CASLDSLYGYTF
TRBV18	15	TRBJ2-2	CASSPKTVNTGELFF
TRBV9	15	TRBJ2-5	CASSPTHQRGETQYF
TRBV19	13	TRBJ1-5	CASRGGWTQPQHF
TRBV21-1	16	TRBJ2-7	CASSKEGDRCSYEQYF
TRBV9	13	TRBJ1-2	CASSGRGDYGYTF
TRBV10-2	18	TRBJ2-1	CASSEPAIAGVSYNEQFF